This passage covers 9 T cell receptor beta chains from one sample sequenced in a study of blood T cell repertoires in COVID-19. Data came from immunoSEQ multiplex PCR; TCRdb stores just in-frame clones and leaves some out. Of roughly 330,000 clones detected, 88% appear once; the ten largest clones hold over 4.5%. Sample: PBMCs or T cells enriched from blood (not recorded which). These receptors came from a man between 25 and 39 years old who had recovered from COVID-19.

The rearrangement uses TRBV6-5 and TRBJ2-7; tentatively, D is TRBD2 (6 bases). Trimming stripped 6 bases from V and 4 bases from J, with 19 bases between. This CDR3 is 15 amino acids long. The germline V gene has CDR1 MNHEY and CDR2 SVGAGI. The CDR3 DNA reads as TGTGCCAGCAGACACTTGTCGGGGCGGGGATACGAGCAGTACTTC. Amino acids: CASRHLSGRGYEQYF.

The chain joins TRBV29-1 to TRBJ1-2, with a possible D match to TRBD1 (5 bases). The CDR3 covers 12 residues. From germline, CDR1 is SQVTM and CDR2 ANQGSEA. Trimming removed 5 bases from V and 7 bases from J, with 14 bases in between. The CDR3 bases are TGCAGCGTTTCCTCGGGGGTTGGTGGCTACACCTTC. It codes for CSVSSGVGGYTF. Full variable domain (rest looked up from reference TRBV29-1 and TRBJ1-2): SAVISQKPSRDICQRGTSLTIQCQVDSQVTMMFWYRQQPGQSLTLIATANQGSEATYESGFVIDKFPISRPNLTFSTLTVSNMSPEDSSIYLCSVSSGVGGYTFGSGTRLTVV.

The rearrangement joins TRBV19 to TRBJ2-7; TRBD2 matches at 7 bases. The CDR3 has 13 amino acids. CDR1 is LNHDA and CDR2 is SQIVND in the germline V gene (reference sequence). With 6 bases clipped from V and 2 bases from J, the junction kept 4 bases outside the gene matches. This CDR3 reads CASRGRGTYEQYF. CDR3 coding DNA: TGTGCCAGTAGGGGGAGGGGAACCTACGAGCAGTACTTC.

This clone was observed once. Written as DNA, the CDR3 is TGTGCCAGCAGTGATACCGGAAGGGGCCCCGGCTCACCCCTCCACTTT. This gives the protein CASSDTGRGPGSPLHF. The chain joins TRBV2 to TRBJ1-6; perhaps TRBD1 as D (5 bases). The CDR3 contains 16 residues. CDR1 and CDR2 from the germline V gene are SNHLY and FYNNEI. Trimming shortened V by 3 bases and J by 10 bases, and 19 bases separated the two germline ends. Combining the CDR3 with reference TRBV2 and TRBJ1-6 gives the whole variable domain EPEVTQTPSHQVTQMGQEVILRCVPISNHLYFYWYRQILGQKVEFLVSFYNNEISEKSEIFDDQFSVERPDGSNFTLKIRSTKLEDSAMYFCASSDTGRGPGSPLHFGNGTRLTVT.

CDR3 residues: CSASPPGLNGYGYTF. The DNA of the CDR3 is TGCAGTGCTAGTCCTCCGGGACTCAACGGGTATGGCTACACCTTC. The chain carries TRBV20-1 and TRBJ1-2, with D possibly matching TRBD1 (5 bases). The CDR3 sequence is 15 residues long. V gave up 3 bases and J gave up 5 bases, with 19 bases separating them. Per germline, CDR1 DFQATT and CDR2 SNEGSKA (reference sequence).

This rearrangement joins TRBV19 to TRBJ2-5; 9 nucleotides line up with TRBD2. The CDR3 is made up of 16 amino acids. Per germline, CDR1 LNHDA and CDR2 SQIVND (reference sequence). The junction had 8 bases not matched to a gene; V was cut back by 5 bases and J by 1 base. The CDR3 protein is CASSPAGRGGQETQYF. The DNA for the CDR3 is TGTGCCAGTAGTCCGGCAGGGCGGGGGGGCCAAGAGACCCAGTACTTC.

The chain carries TRBV2 and TRBJ1-1; 8 bases line up with TRBD1. There are 13 residues in the CDR3. Per the germline V gene, CDR1 is SNHLY and CDR2 is FYNNEI. With V trimmed by 4 bases and J by 5 bases, 3 bases remained unmatched. This CDR3 reads CASSGTGRTEAFF. As DNA, the CDR3 is TGTGCCAGCAGTGGGACAGGGAGGACTGAAGCTTTCTTT.

CDR3 sequence reads: CASSLVEGWPQHF. The CDR3 DNA reads as TGTGCCAGCAGCTTAGTGGAGGGATGGCCCCAGCATTTT. The chain carries TRBV7-8 and TRBJ1-5; D unclear. The CDR3 has 13 amino acids. Germline V gene lookup returns CDR1 SGHVS and CDR2 FQNEAQ. The V and J ends lost 1 base and 9 bases respectively, with 10 bases between them.

The chain couples TRBV11-2 to TRBJ2-7, with D tentatively TRBD2 (5 bases). CDR3 size: 15 residues. V was pared by 0 bases and J by 2 bases, with 11 bases between. CDR1 and CDR2 from the germline V gene are SGHAT and FQNNGV. The CDR3 region is CASSLDLREAYEQYF. CDR3 in DNA: TGTGCCAGCAGCTTAGATTTACGGGAAGCCTACGAGCAGTACTTC.